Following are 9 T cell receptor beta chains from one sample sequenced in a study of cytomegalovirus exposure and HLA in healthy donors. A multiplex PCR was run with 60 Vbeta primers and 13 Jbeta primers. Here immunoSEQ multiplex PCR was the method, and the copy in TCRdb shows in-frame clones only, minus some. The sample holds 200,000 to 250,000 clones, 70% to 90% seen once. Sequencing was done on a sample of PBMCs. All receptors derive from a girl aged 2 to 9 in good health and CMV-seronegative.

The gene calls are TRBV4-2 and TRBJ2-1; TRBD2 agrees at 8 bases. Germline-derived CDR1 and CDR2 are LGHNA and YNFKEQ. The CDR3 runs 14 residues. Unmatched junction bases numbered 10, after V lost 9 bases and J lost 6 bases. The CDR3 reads CASSERELSNEQFF. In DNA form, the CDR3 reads TGTGCCAGTAGCGAGCGGGAGCTGAGCAATGAGCAGTTCTTC.

The CDR3 coding sequence is TGTGCCAGCAGCGCGTACTCCTACGAGCAGTACTTC. It specifies CASSAYSYEQYF. The V call is TRBV7-2, the J call TRBJ2-7; D uncertain. Germline CDR1 SGHTA, CDR2 FQGNSA. The CDR3 runs to 12 residues. V shed 5 bases and J shed 0 bases, with 5 bases lying between them.

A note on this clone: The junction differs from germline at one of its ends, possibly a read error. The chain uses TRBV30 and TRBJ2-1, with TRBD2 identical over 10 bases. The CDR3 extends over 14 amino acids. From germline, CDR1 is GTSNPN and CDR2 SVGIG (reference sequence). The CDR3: CAWSIAGGWNEQLF. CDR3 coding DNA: TGTGCCTGGAGTATAGCGGGGGGCTGGAATGAGCAGCTCTTC.

The CDR3 region has the DNA TGTGCCAGCAGCTCGGGACAGGGAAAGGTTGGCTACACCTTC. Its translation: CASSSGQGKVGYTF. The chain links TRBV5-4 to TRBJ1-2; 9 bases align to TRBD1. CDR3 length: 14 residues. Germline assignment: CDR1 SGHNT and CDR2 YYREEE (reference sequence). The J segment lost 7 bases and the V segment lost 3 bases, leaving 7 bases of the junction unmatched.

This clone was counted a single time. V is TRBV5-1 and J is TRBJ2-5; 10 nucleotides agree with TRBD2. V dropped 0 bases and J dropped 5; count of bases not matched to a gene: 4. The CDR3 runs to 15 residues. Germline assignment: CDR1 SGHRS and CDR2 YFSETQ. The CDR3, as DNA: TGCGCCAGCAGCTTGGAGTCTAGCGGGAGTGAGACCCAGTACTTC. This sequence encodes CASSLESSGSETQYF.

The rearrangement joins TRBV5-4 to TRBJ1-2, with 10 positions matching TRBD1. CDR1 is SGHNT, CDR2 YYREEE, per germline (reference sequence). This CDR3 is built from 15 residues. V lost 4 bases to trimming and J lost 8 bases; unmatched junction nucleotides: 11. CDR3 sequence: CASSPQGDRGSGYTF. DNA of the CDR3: TGTGCCAGCAGCCCCCAAGGGGACAGGGGAAGCGGCTACACCTTC.

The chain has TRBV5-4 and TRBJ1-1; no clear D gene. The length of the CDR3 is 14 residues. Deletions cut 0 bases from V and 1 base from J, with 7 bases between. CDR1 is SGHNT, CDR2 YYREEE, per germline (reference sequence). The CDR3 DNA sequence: TGTGCCAGCAGCTTGGCCAGGAAGAACACTGAAGCTTTCTTT. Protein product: CASSLARKNTEAFF.

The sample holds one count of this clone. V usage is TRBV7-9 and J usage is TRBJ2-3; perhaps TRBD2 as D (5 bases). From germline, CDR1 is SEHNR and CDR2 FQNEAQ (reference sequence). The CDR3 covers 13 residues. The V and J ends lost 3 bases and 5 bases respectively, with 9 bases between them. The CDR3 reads CASSFYGEDTQYF. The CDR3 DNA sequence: TGTGCCAGCAGCTTCTACGGGGAAGATACGCAGTATTTT.

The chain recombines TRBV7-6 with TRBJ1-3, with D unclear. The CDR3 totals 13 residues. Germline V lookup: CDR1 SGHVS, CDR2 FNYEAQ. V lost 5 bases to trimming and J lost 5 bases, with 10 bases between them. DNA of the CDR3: TGTGCCAGCAGCGACTTTACTCGAAACACCATATATTTT. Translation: CASSDFTRNTIYF.